A single sample is the source of the 3 T cell receptor beta chains below, sequenced in a study of blood T cell repertoires in COVID-19. Using immunoSEQ multiplex PCR, the repertoire was profiled, and TCRdb retains in-frame clones only, with some absent. The sample yields roughly 130,000 clones, around 87% seen once. Material: peripheral blood. Receptor source: a woman aged 55 to 70 with acute or convalescent COVID-19.

This clone was observed once. This chain links TRBV4-1 with TRBJ2-3; 7 positions match TRBD2. Germline V CDR1 and CDR2: MGHRA, YSYEKL. The CDR3 loop spans 18 amino acids. Germline trimming cut 4 bases from V and 5 bases from J; bases unmatched to any gene: 18. DNA of the CDR3: TGCGCCAGCAGCCGAACCCTGGTTGGGGGGAGGGTAGGAGATACGCAGTATTTT. As protein: CASSRTLVGGRVGDTQYF.

The chain recombines TRBV3-1 (or the pseudogene TRBV3-2) with TRBJ1-2, with 7 bases that match TRBD1. This CDR3 is 19 amino acids long. The V segment lost 0 bases and the J segment 7 bases; nucleotides outside the gene matches: 20. Germline V gene sequence: CDR1 LGHDT, CDR2 YNNKEL (reference sequence). The CDR3 loop reads CASSQETLGGGAKRSGYTF. CDR3 bases: TGTGCCAGCAGCCAAGAGACCTTAGGAGGGGGCGCGAAGAGGAGTGGCTACACCTTC.

The chain carries TRBV19 and TRBJ1-6; no firm D call. Germline CDR1 reads LNHDA; CDR2 reads SQIVND (reference sequence). V was clipped by 5 bases and J by 7 bases, with 15 bases between them. The CDR3 is made up of 15 amino acids. CDR3 coding DNA: TGTGCCAGTAGTTTCACACCGGCAGGCAATTCACCCCTCCACTTT. It translates to CASSFTPAGNSPLHF. Looking up the rest from reference TRBV19 and TRBJ1-6 gives the full variable domain: DGGITQSPKYLFRKEGQNVTLSCEQNLNHDAMYWYRQDPGQGLRLIYYSQIVNDFQKGDIAEGYSVSREKKESFPLTVTSAQKNPTAFYLCASSFTPAGNSPLHFGNGTRLTVT.